This is a list of T cell receptor beta chains from one sample in a study of control samples from healthy donors and cancer patients. Assay used: immunoSEQ multiplex PCR; TCRdb lists only in-frame clones, some missing. The sample carries approximately 150,000 clones, roughly 86% recorded once. The sequenced sample consisted of PBMCs. These receptors were taken from a man aged 50 to 60 with head and neck cancer. Both conserved end residues are part of each CDR3. A D gene is named only where the DNA matches it firmly. Expanded clones are given a class, and other clones once, few, many or no size at all.

j_call	v_call	clone_size	d_call	cdr3_nt	cdr3_aa
TRBJ2-5	TRBV7-2	.	TRBD2	TGTGCCAGCAGCCCCCCGGGACTAGCGACTCAAGAGACCCAGTACTTC	CASSPPGLATQETQYF
TRBJ1-4	TRBV6-1	.	TRBD1	TGTGCCAGCAGTGAAGCAGACAGGGCTGAAAAACTGTTTTTT	CASSEADRAEKLFF
TRBJ1-1	TRBV6-4	once	.	TGTGCCAGCCCGATGACCCCGTTTAACATAATGAACACTGAAGCTTTCTTT	CASPMTPFNIMNTEAFF
TRBJ2-7	TRBV6-6	.	.	TGTGCCAGCAGTCAGACCCCCTACGAGCAGTACTTC	CASSQTPYEQYF
TRBJ1-6	TRBV6-5	.	.	TGTGCCAGCAGTTACAACGGTTATAATTCACCCCTCCACTTT	CASSYNGYNSPLHF
TRBJ2-7	TRBV5-6	.	.	TGTGCCAGCAGCCTGACTTTCAGCTCCTACGAGCAGTACTTC	CASSLTFSSYEQYF
TRBJ2-1	TRBV7-6	once	TRBD2	TGTGCCAGCAGTCTAGCGGGAGGGGGAGGAAATGAGCAGTTCTTC	CASSLAGGGGNEQFF
TRBJ1-5	TRBV28	once	.	TGTGCCAGCAGTGCGTGGACAGAAGTGGATCAGCCCCAGCATTTT	CASSAWTEVDQPQHF
TRBJ1-3	TRBV18	once	.	TGTGCCAGCTCACTCAGCGGAAACACCATATATTTT	CASSLSGNTIYF
TRBJ2-3	TRBV18	.	.	TGTGCCAGCTCACCCGGACTCGATAGCACAGATACGCAGTATTTT	CASSPGLDSTDTQYF
TRBJ2-7	TRBV7-2	.	TRBD1	TGTGCCAGCAGCTCGGGACAGGCTTCCTACGAGCAGTACTTC	CASSSGQASYEQYF
TRBJ1-5	TRBV20-1	.	.	TGCAGTGCTAGTAGTTTCAGTTATAGCAATCAGCCCCAGCATTTT	CSASSFSYSNQPQHF
TRBJ2-3	TRBV6-5	.	TRBD2	TGTGCCAGCAGCTTAGCGGGGGGTACAGATACGCAGTATTTT	CASSLAGGTDTQYF
TRBJ1-2	TRBV10-1	.	TRBD1	TGCGCCAGCAGGGGGGGGACAGGGAGAATGAAGGTCGGCGGCTACACCTTC	CASRGGTGRMKVGGYTF
TRBJ2-1	TRBV27	.	TRBD1	TGTGCCAGCAGTCCCCCCCCCAGGGGGCCTTACAATGAGCAGTTCTTC	CASSPPPRGPYNEQFF
TRBJ1-4	TRBV7-9	.	TRBD1	TGTGCCAGCAGCCGGGGGACAGTTGGAAATGAAAAACTGTTTTTT	CASSRGTVGNEKLFF
TRBJ2-5	TRBV10-1	.	TRBD2	TGCGCCAGCAGTGAGGGACTAGCGGGAATCCGACAAGAGACCCAGTACTTC	CASSEGLAGIRQETQYF
TRBJ2-1	TRBV29-1	.	.	TGCAGCGTTGATAAATTTAGGGGCTACAATGAGCAGTTCTTC	CSVDKFRGYNEQFF
TRBJ1-6	TRBV5-4	.	.	TGTGCCAGCAGCGACGGGCCGGGATATAATTCACCCCTCCACTTT	CASSDGPGYNSPLHF
TRBJ2-1	TRBV18	.	TRBD2	TGTGCCAGCCGTAGCGGGACGGGAGAGCAGTTCTTC	CASRSGTGEQFF
TRBJ2-1	TRBV18	.	TRBD2	TGTGCCAGCTCACCACCGGGGACTAGCGGCAGCTTAACCTACAATGAGCAGTTCTTC	CASSPPGTSGSLTYNEQFF
TRBJ1-5	TRBV5-8	.	TRBD1	TGTGCCAGCAGCTTGGGACAGGGGGATCAGCCCCAGCATTTT	CASSLGQGDQPQHF
TRBJ2-1	TRBV9	.	TRBD2	TGTGCCAGCAGCGGAAGCCAGCTCAGCGGGGAGTACAATGAGCAGTTCTTC	CASSGSQLSGEYNEQFF
TRBJ2-3	TRBV29-1	.	TRBD1	TGCAGCGCGTCTACAGGGGGCTGGAGCACAGATACGCAGTATTTT	CSASTGGWSTDTQYF
TRBJ2-7	TRBV5-1	.	TRBD1	TGCGCCAGCAGAGGGCAGGGGGCCTACGAGCAGTACTTC	CASRGQGAYEQYF
TRBJ1-4	TRBV27	.	TRBD1	TGTGCCAGCAGTTATACCCCGGGACAGGGTGTTGAAAAACTGTTTTTT	CASSYTPGQGVEKLFF
TRBJ2-7	TRBV11-2	.	.	TGTGCCAGCACCACCGGTCTCAACGAGCAGTACTTC	CASTTGLNEQYF
TRBJ1-1	TRBV10-3	.	.	TGTGCCATCAGTGACCCTGCATCAGGGAACACTGAAGCTTTCTTT	CAISDPASGNTEAFF
TRBJ2-7	TRBV28	.	TRBD2	TGTGCCAGCAGTCCGGGACTAGCATCTAACGAGCAGTACTTC	CASSPGLASNEQYF
TRBJ2-3	TRBV5-1	.	TRBD1	TGCGCCAGCAGCATACAGACAGGGGGCCAGACAGATACGCAGTATTTT	CASSIQTGGQTDTQYF
TRBJ2-5	TRBV27	.	.	TGTGCCAGCAGTTTATCAGGGGCCTTCGGGACCCAGTACTTC	CASSLSGAFGTQYF
TRBJ2-2	TRBV18	.	TRBD2	TGTGCCAGCTCACCCCTGCGGGGGGTCGTCGGGGAGCTGTTTTTT	CASSPLRGVVGELFF
TRBJ1-2	TRBV27	.	.	TGTGCCAGCAGTTTCGGGGGGGACTATGGCTACACCTTC	CASSFGGDYGYTF
TRBJ2-7	TRBV27	.	TRBD1	TGTGCCAGCAGTTTAATCCTTGGGACAGGGTTTTACGAGCAGTACTTC	CASSLILGTGFYEQYF
TRBJ1-2	TRBV7-9	many	.	TGTGCCAGCAGCTTATGGGCGGAGGGCTACACCTTC	CASSLWAEGYTF
TRBJ1-6	TRBV1	once	.	TGCACCAGCAACTCCTCACCGAAACCTCTCCACTTT	CTSNSSPKPLHF
TRBJ1-4	TRBV5-8	.	.	TGTGCCAGCAGCTTGGCTGGTAACCGGGGAGGGGATAATGAAAAACTGTTTTTT	CASSLAGNRGGDNEKLFF
TRBJ2-7	TRBV28	.	.	TGTGCCAGTTGGGGGGCTAGCTCCTACGAGCAGTACTTC	CASWGASSYEQYF
TRBJ1-2	TRBV5-6	few	TRBD1	TGTGCCAGCAGCTTGGCGGGACAGCTTTATGGCTACACCTTC	CASSLAGQLYGYTF
TRBJ1-4	TRBV6-5	.	.	TGTGCCAGCAGTTACTCGAGGGACACCGAAAAACTGTTTTTT	CASSYSRDTEKLFF
TRBJ1-4	TRBV28	once	.	TGTGCCAGCAGTCAGTCCTCCGCTTCAAATGAAAAACTGTTTTTT	CASSQSSASNEKLFF
TRBJ2-2	TRBV24-1	.	.	TGTGCCACCAGTGATACCGAGGCGGGGAACACCGGGGAGCTGTTTTTT	CATSDTEAGNTGELFF